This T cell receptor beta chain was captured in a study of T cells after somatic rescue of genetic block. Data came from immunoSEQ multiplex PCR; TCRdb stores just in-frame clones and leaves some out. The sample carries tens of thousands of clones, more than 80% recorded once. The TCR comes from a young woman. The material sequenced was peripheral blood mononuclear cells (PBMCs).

The CDR3 reads CASSIIGILNSATNEKLFF. The CDR3 DNA sequence: TGTGCCAGTAGTATAATTGGGATACTAAACAGTGCAACTAATGAAAAACTGTTTTTT. The V call is TRBV19, the J call TRBJ1-4; D uncertain. V lost 2 bases and J 0 bases, leaving 19 bases between the germline ends. The CDR3 sequence is 19 residues long. CDR1 is LNHDA and CDR2 is SQIVND in the germline V gene (reference sequence).